This T cell receptor beta chain is drawn from a study of CD8 T cells in Susac syndrome. The RNA, roughly 0.5 to 1 ug, was put through reverse transcription using random hexamers. Via MiXCR, TCRdb re-called the immunoSEQ multiplex PCR reads, giving one row per CDR3 protein. The sample yields 120,000 to 150,000 distinct CDR3 sequences, nearly 97% seen once. CDR3 size: 15 residues. The germline CDR1 and CDR2 sequences are DFQATT and SNEGSKA (reference sequence). Deletions cut 1 base from V and 1 base from J, with 13 bases between. Sequencing of TCR beta was performed on blood CD8+ and CD4+ T cells. TEMRA cells underwent FACS enrichment and CD8+ and CD4+ T cells underwent negative isolation.

This TCR came from a human donor with Susac syndrome. V and J are TRBV20-1 and TRBJ1-2, with TRBD1 as a possible D gene (5 bases). The sample comprised CD4+ T cells from PBMCs. The CDR3 sequence is CSARGPGGNNYGYTF. The CDR3 bases are TGCAGTGCTAGAGGACCGGGGGGTAATAACTATGGCTACACCTTC.